This TCR beta chain derives from a study of blood T cell repertoires in COVID-19. About the study: The analysed material was cDNA or gDNA that came from T cells, B-cell-depleted T cells, or PBMCs.

Here immunoSEQ multiplex PCR was the method, and the copy in TCRdb shows in-frame clones only, minus some. The data contain around 400,000 clones, over 75% of them singletons. With 4 bases clipped from V and 4 bases from J, the junction kept 4 bases outside the gene matches. The CDR3 is 14 amino acids. Germline assignment: CDR1 SGHNT and CDR2 YYREEE (reference sequence). The sequence derives from a woman aged 55 to 70 with COVID-19, enrolled during active disease. What was sequenced was peripheral blood. The chain is built from TRBV5-4 and TRBJ2-3, with 9 bases identical to TRBD1. The CDR3 nucleotides read TGTGCCAGCAGCGGGACAGGGCGCGCAGATACGCAGTATTTT. Translated, it gives CASSGTGRADTQYF. The variable domain in full, completed from reference TRBV5-4 and TRBJ2-3, reads ETGVTQSPTHLIKTRGQQVTLRCSSQSGHNTVSWYQQALGQGPQFIFQYYREEENGRGNFPPRFSGLQFPNYSSELNVNALELDDSALYLCASSGTGRADTQYFGPGTRLTVL.